This T cell receptor beta chain came from a study of shared clonotypes between healthy human individuals (dated by TCRdb to the early 2020s). Describing the broader study: Three men and a couple of women, aged 18 to 49 years, made up the cohort. For each donor, CD4 naive and CD4 memory were each given three plates, CD8 naive was given two plates, and CD8 memory was given one plate. To estimate repertoire size and how much clonotype sharing occurs between individuals, the study deeply sequenced the blood TCR repertoires of a handful of healthy adults. Libraries were prepared and TCR repertoires were sequenced by different laboratories using diverse techniques, in order to increase sequencing depth and limit assay-specific biases. Each donor's leukapheresis produced roughly between roughly 0.85 and 9 billion PBMCs.

On this clone itself: Its specific antigen is unknown. Base-call qualities are not available, and no considerably larger clone is one nucleotide away.

The donors were healthy, HIV-negative adults who had no recently reported acute infections or vaccinations. Every donor was a Caucasian adult living in Nashville, Tennessee, USA. CD4+ T cells were enriched through magnetic negative selection, after which naive cells were positively selected on CD45RA and the remaining negative fraction served as the memory subset. After blood collection by leukapheresis, PBMCs were isolated using Ficoll-Histopaque density gradient centrifugation and then cryopreserved in the vapor phase of liquid nitrogen. Purity and quantity of every magnetically sorted T cell population were checked by analytical flow cytometry. Genomic DNA was isolated from each sorted fraction and quantified by UV absorbance on a Nanodrop 2000c. Overall results and qualifications from the work: Rarefaction of sorted-subset datasets indicated incomplete sequencing despite the large sequencing depth. Compared with non-shared clonotypes, the clonotypes found in all four sorted-subset donors had higher generation probabilities. Sampling was limited to blood, and TCR repertoires in tissue likely differ from TCR repertoires in blood. Naive subsets generally had larger estimated clonotype richness than memory subsets. The small number of donors limited the genetic and exposure-history diversity represented. Pairwise subsampling indicated that sequencing depth was expected to affect the degree of clonotype sharing among donors. Approximately 5% of naive CD4, around 4% of naive CD8, 2.3% of memory CD4, and more than 0.35% of memory CD8 clonotypes were shared across several donors.

Using the deep immunoSEQ assay, multiplex PCR amplified TCR CDR3 regions from genomic DNA. Extracted genomic DNA from each cell subset was distributed evenly across all wells of several immunoSEQ 96-well plates, and each plate was treated as a replicate. Each replicate PCR for sorted subsets received about 210 ng genomic DNA, equal to about 30,000 T cell genomes. Purified libraries were quantified with a Qubit 3.0 fluorometer, sized on a Bioanalyzer 2100, and re-quantified with the KAPA Library Quantification kit. Each immunoSEQ 96-well plate was sequenced on its own single-read 150-cycle Illumina NextSeq 550 flow cell. The source study handled its data this way. Because the immunoSEQ output included only junctional sequences and no quality scores, the filtering could not be the same as the filtering used for full-length reads. To assign V/J genes and CDR3, sequences were annotated against IMGT germline references using PyIR, a Python wrapper for IgBLAST v1.9. Reads with weak V/J assignments (E-value above 1e-6), missing CDR3, stop codons, out-of-frame junctions, or ambiguous translated residues were removed. V3J clonotypes were defined as sequences sharing the same inferred V gene, J gene, and CDR3 amino acid sequence. Percentage overlap between repertoires was computed as shared unique clonotypes divided by the size of the smaller repertoire. Repertoire richness was assessed with RTK rarefaction, the Chao1 estimator, and Recon v2.1 estimates of unobserved clonotypes. OLGA was used to compute generation probabilities for all TCRbeta clonotypes that the gDNA method yielded from a few donors. The source is immuneACCESS, and TCRdb retained only in-frame sequences with V and J called. Part of the clones is not carried over; for the studies checked, unresolved V genes explain less than half of this, and the remainder is unexplained. Clone size and the V and J calls come from that table; the DNA yielded D and trimming. Across this sample there are 950,000 to 1,300,000 clones, with roughly 70% seen only once. The ten largest make up about 1.5% of the sample.

The CDR3, cysteine through phenylalanine, is 14 amino acids long. Only CDR3 DNA is held: 42 bases, read in frame from base 1. The germline V gene supplies CDR1 SGHRS and CDR2 YFSETQ. V lost 1 base and J lost 7 bases; the stretch between them is 12 bases long. Sequenced sample: memory CD4+ T cells sorted from blood. Read against the paper, the sample's cell subset or site label means: CD45RA-negative fraction. The chain joins TRBV5-1 to TRBJ2-1, with the D gene too uncertain to name. This clonotype originated in a man between 18 and 35 years old in good health. This receptor carries the CDR3 CASSLLSLENEQFF. The DNA reads TGCGCCAGCAGCTTGCTATCCCTAGAGAATGAGCAGTTCTTC.